The 29 T cell receptor beta chains below all came from one sample that was sequenced in a study of blood T cell repertoires in COVID-19 (dated by TCRdb to about 2020). Receptor amplification or capture employed the immunoSEQ multiplex PCR assay. TCRdb carries this immuneACCESS record with in-frame sequences only. Its versions omit some clonotypes, under half of them owing to an unresolved V gene in the studies checked, with the rest unexplained. The sample contains 40,000 to 50,000 clones, more than 75% of them found a single time. Roughly 15% of the sample comes from the top ten. The sequenced sample was peripheral blood. Receptors originate from a human donor in a cohort sampled during active COVID-19.

This chain joins TRBV11-2 and TRBJ1-1; 8 nucleotides align to TRBD1. With V trimmed by 2 bases and J by 3 bases, 8 bases remained unmatched. Looked up from germline, CDR1 is SGHAT and CDR2 is FQNNGV. The CDR3 is 16 amino acids. The CDR3 bases are TGTGCCAGCAGCTTAAGGGGGGGACAGGTGCACACTGAAGCTTTCTTT. Its protein product is CASSLRGGQVHTEAFF.

The chain links TRBV14 to TRBJ2-2, with TRBD2 as a possible D gene (6 bases). In germline, CDR1 is SGHDN, CDR2 FVKESK. This CDR3 contains 16 residues. The ends were cut back, 1 base at V and 5 bases at J, with 14 bases in the middle. The CDR3 DNA reads as TGTGCCAGCAGCCAAGCCGGGGGATCTATGACCGGGGAGCTGTTTTTT. It translates to CASSQAGGSMTGELFF.

This chain uses TRBV14 with TRBJ2-6; D is possibly TRBD2 (5 bases). The germline CDR1 and CDR2 sequences are SGHDN and FVKESK. Trimming left V 0 bases short and J 0 bases short, with 12 bases between. The length of the CDR3 is 18 residues. CDR3 sequence: CASSQEGGVFSGANVLTF. CDR3 nucleotides: TGTGCCAGCAGCCAAGAAGGAGGAGTTTTCTCTGGGGCCAACGTCCTGACTTTC.

This chain connects TRBV3-1 (or the pseudogene TRBV3-2) to TRBJ1-4, with D possibly matching TRBD1 (6 bases). With 1 base removed from V and 10 bases from J, the gap between germline ends came to 7 bases. Germline CDR1 reads LGHDT; CDR2 reads YNNKEL (reference sequence). The CDR3 consists of 12 residues. CDR3 nucleotide sequence: TGTGCCAGCAGCCAAGTAGGGGGAAAACTGTTTTTT. This encodes CASSQVGGKLFF.

The chain links TRBV27 to TRBJ2-7; D is perhaps TRBD1 (6 bases). CDR1 and CDR2 from the germline V gene are MNHEY and SMNVEV (reference sequence). Deletions cut 8 bases from V and 3 bases from J, with 14 bases between. The CDR3 contains 13 residues. CDR3 sequence (DNA): TGTGCCAGCGCCAGGGGCAATTACTACGAGCAGTACTTC. Translating it yields CASARGNYYEQYF.

The chain carries TRBV23-1 and TRBJ1-1; D perhaps matches TRBD1 (5 bases). TRBV23-1 is placed among ORFs of uncertain function. The CDR3 totals 13 residues. The V end lost 7 bases, the J end lost 1 base, and 10 bases lay between the germline ends. The CDR3 is CASKRGQNTEAFF. As DNA, the CDR3 is TGCGCCAGCAAGCGAGGACAGAACACTGAAGCTTTCTTT.

This chain uses TRBV11-2 with TRBJ1-2; D is perhaps TRBD1 (5 bases). Trimming left V 0 bases short and J 7 bases short, with 15 bases between. CDR1 is SGHAT and CDR2 is FQNNGV in the germline V gene. CDR3 length equals 15 residues. DNA of the CDR3: TGTGCCAGCAGCTTAGAGAGCAGCAGGGTAGCTGGCTACACCTTC. It is translated as CASSLESSRVAGYTF.

This clone was seen more than once but under ten times. The chain couples TRBV9 to TRBJ1-3, with a possible D match to TRBD1 (6 bases). CDR3 length: 15 amino acids. Germline assignment: CDR1 SGDLS and CDR2 YYNGEE. V lost 4 bases to trimming and J lost 0 bases, with 11 bases between them. CDR3 protein: CASSLTGSSGNTIYF. In DNA, the CDR3 is TGTGCCAGCAGCTTAACAGGGAGCTCTGGAAACACCATATATTTT. Full variable domain (remainder filled in from reference TRBV9 and TRBJ1-3): DSGVTQTPKHLITATGQRVTLRCSPRSGDLSVYWYQQSLDQGLQFLIQYYNGEERAKGNILERFSAQQFPDLHSELNLSSLELGDSALYFCASSLTGSSGNTIYFGEGSWLTVV.

V and J are TRBV10-2 and TRBJ2-1; D perhaps matches TRBD2 (7 bases). The ends were cut back, 2 bases at V and 8 bases at J, with 16 bases in the middle. This CDR3 has 15 residues. Looked up from germline, CDR1 is WSHSY and CDR2 is SAAADI. The CDR3 bases are TGCGCCAGCAGTGAGGGGGGGGGCCCAGGTTATGAGCAGTTCTTC. Protein: CASSEGGGPGYEQFF.

V and J are TRBV7-2 and TRBJ1-1, with 10 bases aligning to TRBD1. The junction had 2 bases not matched to a gene; V was cut back by 2 bases and J by 5 bases. This CDR3 spans 14 amino acids. The germline gives CDR1 SGHTA, CDR2 FQGNSA. The CDR3 DNA is TGTGCCAGCAGCTTAAAGGGACAGGGGACTGAAGCTTTCTTT. It translates to CASSLKGQGTEAFF.

This clone was counted between two and nine times. Other DNA sequences of this sample code for an identical CDR3. The V gene is TRBV6-1, the J gene TRBJ2-7; 7 nucleotides line up with TRBD2. The ends lost 3 bases at V and 4 bases at J; junction bases unmatched: 3. From germline, CDR1 is MNHNS and CDR2 SASEGT. This CDR3 contains 13 residues. The CDR3 spells CASSDGGGYEQYF. The CDR3 coding sequence is TGTGCCAGCAGTGATGGGGGGGGATACGAGCAGTACTTC.

V usage is TRBV6-5 and J usage is TRBJ2-3, with unresolved D. The CDR3 has 13 residues. CDR1 is MNHEY and CDR2 is SVGAGI in the germline V gene. Trimming shortened V by 4 bases and J by 2 bases, and 7 bases separated the two germline ends. The CDR3 coding sequence is TGTGCCAGCAGTTCCCAATTCACAGATACGCAGTATTTT. It is translated as CASSSQFTDTQYF.

This clone was detected once. The chain joins TRBV7-2 to TRBJ2-7; the D gene is possibly TRBD2 (9 bases). Trimming took off 5 bases at V and 7 bases at J, with 18 bases between the two ends. In germline, CDR1 is SGHTA, CDR2 FQGNSA. CDR3 length equals 14 residues. As DNA, the CDR3 is TGTGCCAGCAGCCAGGGGGCGGGGGGGCTGGAGCAGTACTTC. This sequence encodes CASSQGAGGLEQYF.

The chain uses TRBV25-1 and TRBJ2-6; a weak D match, TRBD1 (5 bases). Germline assignment: CDR1 MGHDK and CDR2 SYGVNS. The CDR3 length is 16 residues. Trimming stripped 4 bases from V and 0 bases from J, with 10 bases between. CDR3 amino acids: CASSATAHSGANVLTF. Here the CDR3 DNA reads TGTGCCAGCAGTGCGACAGCACACTCTGGGGCCAACGTCCTGACTTTC.

The chain recombines TRBV7-9 with TRBJ1-2; D is perhaps TRBD1 (5 bases). V gave up 4 bases and J gave up 8 bases, with 11 bases separating them. This CDR3 contains 12 residues. Germline CDR1 SEHNR, CDR2 FQNEAQ (reference sequence). The CDR3 reads CASSSGGRGYTF. CDR3 bases: TGTGCCAGCAGCTCGGGGGGACGGGGCTACACCTTC.

The V call is TRBV2, the J call TRBJ2-7, with a possible D match to TRBD2 (6 bases). CDR1 is SNHLY and CDR2 is FYNNEI in the germline V gene. There are 13 residues in the CDR3. V was pared by 7 bases and J by 5 bases, with 15 bases between. CDR3 sequence reads: CASTIGGVNEQYF. CDR3 nucleotides: TGTGCCAGCACTATAGGCGGGGTAAACGAGCAGTACTTC.

The chain uses TRBV30 and TRBJ2-7; 7 positions agree with TRBD2. The CDR3 totals 12 residues. Germline V gives CDR1 GTSNPN, CDR2 SVGIG (reference sequence). V trimming: 3 bases; J trimming: 3 bases; junction bases outside the gene matches: 2. The CDR3 DNA reads as TGTGCCTGGAGCGGACTAGACTACGAGCAGTACTTC. Translation: CAWSGLDYEQYF.

This chain uses TRBV2 with TRBJ2-7; 11 bases agree with TRBD2. This CDR3 is built from 14 residues. Unmatched junction bases numbered 7, after V lost 7 bases and J lost 5 bases. The V gene's germline CDR1 is SNHLY and CDR2 FYNNEI. CDR3: CASTLAGGSHEQYF. CDR3 coding DNA: TGTGCCAGCACCTTAGCGGGGGGGTCCCACGAGCAGTACTTC.

This clone was seen once. V usage is TRBV5-1 and J usage is TRBJ1-4; D is possibly TRBD1 (6 bases). V lost 0 bases and J lost 2, with 8 bases in between. The CDR3 loop spans 15 amino acids. Germline V gives CDR1 SGHRS, CDR2 YFSETQ. The CDR3 loop is CASSLGGQTNEKLFF. In DNA, the CDR3 is TGCGCCAGCAGCTTGGGAGGACAGACTAATGAAAAACTGTTTTTT.

This chain uses TRBV4-1 with TRBJ1-4; possible D gene TRBD1, 5 bases. V was trimmed by 4 bases and J by 8 bases, leaving 11 bases between them. Looked up from germline, CDR1 is MGHRA and CDR2 is YSYEKL. The length of the CDR3 is 13 residues. The CDR3, as DNA: TGCGCCAGCAGCCTTATCCGGGGGGAAAAACTGTTTTTT. It codes for CASSLIRGEKLFF.

This clone was observed a handful of times. This chain uses TRBV6-1 with TRBJ1-6; tentative D call: TRBD1 (6 bases). Trimming cost V 3 bases and J 7 bases, with 13 bases left between them. The CDR3 is 15 amino acids. Germline V CDR1 and CDR2: MNHNS, SASEGT. DNA for the CDR3: TGTGCCAGCAGTGAGGGACATAACATGAATTCACCCCTCCACTTT. It yields the protein CASSEGHNMNSPLHF.

There are a few counts of this clone. The chain is built from TRBV5-1 and TRBJ1-1, with D possibly matching TRBD1 (5 bases). Trimming removed 0 bases from V and 3 bases from J, with 9 bases in between. The CDR3 runs 14 residues. In germline, CDR1 is SGHRS, CDR2 YFSETQ. CDR3 sequence reads: CASSLGQLDTEAFF. The CDR3 DNA reads TGCGCCAGCAGCTTGGGACAGCTGGACACTGAAGCTTTCTTT.

The rearrangement joins TRBV6-5 to TRBJ2-1; 10 bases map to TRBD2. V dropped 6 bases and J dropped 2; count of bases not matched to a gene: 4. The germline gives CDR1 MNHEY, CDR2 SVGAGI. This CDR3 region has 15 residues. CDR3 nucleotide sequence: TGTGCCAGCAGGATAACTAGCGGGACCTACAATGAGCAGTTCTTC. It specifies CASRITSGTYNEQFF.

The rearrangement links TRBV9 to TRBJ2-3, with 9 bases lining up with TRBD2. This CDR3 is 17 amino acids long. V trimming: 3 bases; J trimming: 3 bases; junction bases outside the gene matches: 11. Germline lookup yields CDR1 SGDLS and CDR2 YYNGEE. The DNA for the CDR3 is TGTGCCAGCAGCGCGGGGCGGGGGGGCACTCGGACAGATACGCAGTATTTT. It is translated as CASSAGRGGTRTDTQYF.

V usage is TRBV6-6 and J usage is TRBJ1-6, with TRBD1 matching over 10 bases. The CDR3 is 16 residues long. V gave up 5 bases and J gave up 6 bases; unmatched junction bases: 7. From germline, CDR1 is MNHNY and CDR2 SVGAGI (reference sequence). CDR3 in DNA: TGTGCCAGCAGTCCCCGGGACAGGGGACCTAATTCACCCCTCCACTTT. Its translation is CASSPRDRGPNSPLHF.

The V and J genes are TRBV19 and TRBJ2-3, with 9 nucleotides matching TRBD1. The V and J ends lost 8 bases and 5 bases, in that order; junction bases with no gene match: 14. CDR3 length: 16 residues. Germline-derived CDR1 and CDR2 are LNHDA and SQIVND (reference sequence). In DNA, the CDR3 is TGTGCCAGTTCTAACCAGGGACAGGGAAAACAAGATACGCAGTATTTT. As protein: CASSNQGQGKQDTQYF.

The rearrangement uses TRBV6-5 and TRBJ1-5; 10 positions agree with TRBD1. In germline, CDR1 is MNHEY, CDR2 SVGAGI. Germline trimming cut 5 bases from V and 6 bases from J; bases unmatched to any gene: 7. CDR3 size: 15 residues. CDR3 in DNA: TGTGCCAGCAGTACCGGACAGGGGGAGATTCAGCCCCAGCATTTT. It yields the protein CASSTGQGEIQPQHF.

The chain is built from TRBV3-1 (or the pseudogene TRBV3-2) and TRBJ1-2; perhaps TRBD1 as D (6 bases). The V and J ends lost 4 bases and 4 bases respectively, with 19 bases between them. CDR1 and CDR2 from the germline V gene are LGHDT and YNNKEL (reference sequence). The CDR3 sequence is 16 residues long. In nucleotides, the CDR3 is TGTGCCAGCAGCCCCATCCTAATCCAGGGGAGCTATGGCTACACCTTC. Protein sequence: CASSPILIQGSYGYTF.

The chain uses TRBV5-1 and TRBJ2-2, with 7 nucleotides matching TRBD2. The CDR3 spans 16 residues. Unmatched junction bases numbered 4, after V lost 0 bases and J lost 2 bases. Germline loops: CDR1 SGHRS, CDR2 YFSETQ. CDR3 in DNA: TGCGCCAGCAGCTTGGCCCCTAGCGGTAACACCGGGGAGCTGTTTTTT. It encodes CASSLAPSGNTGELFF.